A single T cell receptor beta chain is shown here with its context. This clonotype was found once. The antigen it recognizes is unknown. At one end, the junction sequence differs from germline, possibly due to a read error. According to the study, the label for this sample's time point signals: newly diagnosed GD, antithyroid drugs for less than 3 months. For both TCR sequencing and RNA sequencing, RNA was extracted from PBMCs in TRIzol. The diagnosis of Graves' disease was made according to American Thyroid Association guidelines. The patients came from an endocrinology department in Xi'an, China. Each patient gave approximately 10 milliliters of peripheral blood, collected in an EDTA anticoagulant tube. Ficoll Paque Plus density gradient separation was used to isolate PBMCs, and no additional T cell sorting was done. An Agilent 2100 Bioanalyzer and agarose gel were used to check RNA quality, while a NanoDrop 2000 measured RNA concentration.

The data derive from a study of regulatory T cells in long-lasting Graves disease (dated by TCRdb to about 2021). General notes on the study: In the newly diagnosed Graves' disease group, patients had been taking antithyroid drugs for less than 3 months. The study was conducted in China and was registered as a clinical trial. A total of some 33 samples were covered by TCR sequencing, comprising about 13 persistent and approximately 20 newly diagnosed Graves' disease patients. Peripheral blood TCR sequencing and RNA sequencing compared persistent Graves' disease patients with newly diagnosed Graves' disease patients.

The paper as a whole reports these results and caveats: Compared with newly diagnosed patients, persistent Graves' disease patients had lower TCR Shannon entropy and fewer highly expanded clones, which suggests clonal expansion. A larger number of public clonotypes was shared among persistent patients (approximately 3,000) than among newly diagnosed patients (approximately 930). The study examined only peripheral blood because the primary lesion, thyroid tissue, could not be accessed. Only the TCR beta chain was sequenced and analyzed. The authors noted that the small sample size was a limitation that may lower accuracy.

Libraries were constructed by multiplex PCR. The data were produced on an Illumina HiSeq 4000. TCR beta libraries were built with iRepertoire HTBI primers and Arm-PCR amplification of CDR3 regions. Before sequencing, the PCR products underwent gel purification. Processing in the source paper ran as follows. Across samples, 60 to 80 TRBV and approximately 15 TRBJ segments were identified and used for gene usage analysis of CDR3 amino acid clonotypes. COPE and FqMerger were used to merge filtered high-quality paired reads into contigs. BLAST was used to align contigs to IMGT TRBV, TRBD and TRBJ reference genes, and CDR3 was defined according to IMGT. Any clonotype with a frequency above 0.1% was classified as a highly expanded clone. Repertoire diversity was measured by Shannon entropy, and V-J evenness by the Gini coefficient. A clonotype found in more than one individual was treated as public. The public reads were quality trimmed at Q25 with fastp and then assembled into clones with MiXCR by TCRdb, keeping productive beta chains. All rows with the same CDR3 protein become a single entry with the most common DNA and genes. The V and J calls were not made by the authors but by TCRdb's processing. This sample gives 300,000 to 400,000 distinct CDR3 sequences in total; about a sixth of them show up just once. The ten largest clones capture over 20% of the sample.

Specimen: peripheral blood mononuclear cells (PBMCs), collected at new diagnosis, from a patient treated with antithyroid drugs. This clonotype was sampled from a female donor with Graves disease.

The CDR3 region has the sequence CAGSPTADYNSPLHF. The bases read TGCGCCGGCAGCCCCACGGCGGACTATAATTCACCCCTCCACTTT. The rearrangement combines TRBV5-1 with TRBJ1-6; no D gene can be assigned with confidence. From a lookup of the germline V gene, CDR1 and CDR2 are SGHRS and YFSETQ. The CDR3 covers 15 residues, taking in both the cysteine and the phenylalanine. Just CDR3 DNA is preserved here, 45 bases in frame from base 1.